The rows below give T cell receptor beta chains drawn from one sample of a study of cytomegalovirus exposure and HLA in healthy donors. The protocol was immunoSEQ multiplex PCR, while the TCRdb copy is restricted to in-frame clones and leaves out a portion. The sample consists of 130,000 or so clones, 61% of them appearing once. The sequencing input was PBMCs. The receptors were sampled from a male donor in good health and CMV-seronegative. Each CDR3 is given with its conserved first and last residue. The D gene is left open where the match is weak. Size tells how often a clone was seen (once, few, many) or the class of an expanded clone, and some rows leave it out.

clone_size d_call j_call v_call cdr3_aa cdr3_nt
once TRBD1 TRBJ1-2 TRBV29-1 CSVGRDRAVYGYPF TGCAGCGTTGGGCGGGACAGGGCGGTCTATGGCTACCCCTTC
- TRBD2 TRBJ2-7 TRBV5-1 CASSATSGGPYEQYF TGCGCCAGCAGCGCTACTAGCGGGGGCCCGTACGAGCAGTACTTC
- TRBD1 TRBJ1-2 TRBV4-1 CASSWRYRTGHGYTF TGCGCCAGCAGCTGGCGTTACCGGACAGGGCATGGCTACACCTTC
- - TRBJ1-2 TRBV18 CASSPSGQKSNYGYTF TGTGCCAGCTCTCCATCCGGACAGAAATCTAACTATGGCTACACCTTC
once - TRBJ2-7 TRBV18 CASSPPSYEQYF TGTGCCAGCTCACCACCTTCATACGAGCAGTACTTC
- TRBD2 TRBJ2-3 TRBV29-1 CSVEGLAGGRPDTQYF TGCAGCGTTGAAGGGCTAGCGGGGGGCCGACCAGATACGCAGTATTTT
- TRBD1 TRBJ1-1 TRBV10-3 CAISELGTGMNTEAFF TGTGCCATCAGTGAGTTGGGGACAGGGATGAACACTGAAGCTTTCTTT
few - TRBJ2-7 TRBV25-1 CASSEFYGTRVYF TGTGCCAGCAGTGAATTTTACGGGACAAGAGTGTACTTC
few - TRBJ1-4 TRBV7-2 CASSLDGGVEKLFF TGTGCCAGCAGCTTAGATGGAGGGGTTGAAAAACTGTTTTTT
- - TRBJ1-2 TRBV5-4 CASSSPIGGLTPAF TGTGCCAGCAGCTCCCCCATCGGAGGATTGACCCCAGCCTTC
- - TRBJ1-1 TRBV29-1 CSVEGGRRPNTEAFF TGCAGCGTTGAGGGGGGTAGACGGCCGAACACTGAAGCTTTCTTT
- TRBD1 TRBJ1-3 TRBV19 CASSLRRTGDSGNTIYF TGTGCCAGTAGTCTCCGTAGGACAGGCGACTCTGGAAACACCATATATTTT
- - TRBJ1-4 TRBV28 CASSLIAPGISTNEKLFF TGTGCCAGCAGCTTAATAGCGCCAGGAATATCAACTAATGAAAAACTGTTTTTT
once TRBD2 TRBJ2-5 TRBV6-5 CASSQSSGQETQYF TGTGCCAGCAGCCAGTCTAGCGGCCAGGAGACCCAGTACTTC
- - TRBJ2-1 TRBV18 CASSPVAGALSEQFF TGTGCCAGCTCACCAGTAGCTGGGGCATTGAGTGAGCAGTTCTTC
once - TRBJ1-1 TRBV5-1 CASSLEPGNTEAFF TGCGCCAGCAGCCTGGAACCCGGGAACACTGAAGCTTTCTTT
- TRBD1 TRBJ2-1 TRBV2 CASSNRATGGNEQFF TGTGCCAGCAGTAACCGGGCCACAGGGGGGAATGAGCAGTTCTTC
- - TRBJ2-7 TRBV6-5 CASSYSIWGPRYEQYF TGTGCCAGCAGTTACTCGATTTGGGGGCCCCGATACGAGCAGTACTTC
once TRBD1 TRBJ2-4 TRBV9 CASSAWDSPVNIQYF TGTGCCAGCAGCGCCTGGGACAGCCCGGTAAACATTCAGTACTTC
- TRBD2 TRBJ2-1 TRBV11-2 CASSLGQRGPYNEQFF TGTGCCAGCAGCTTAGGTCAGCGGGGGCCGTACAATGAGCAGTTCTTC
- TRBD2 TRBJ2-1 TRBV18 CASSPPTGTSGGVGSYNEQFF TGTGCCAGCTCACCACCCACTGGGACTAGCGGGGGGGTTGGATCCTACAATGAGCAGTTCTTC
few - TRBJ1-2 TRBV29-1 CSVQVAGLGSGYTF TGCAGCGTTCAGGTAGCCGGACTGGGTTCTGGCTACACCTTC
- TRBD2 TRBJ2-1 TRBV28 CASSIGTSGGREQFF TGTGCCAGCAGTATTGGGACTAGCGGGGGTCGGGAGCAGTTCTTC
- TRBD2 TRBJ2-1 TRBV7-9 CASSLTSGEREQFF TGTGCCAGCAGCCTGACTAGCGGGGAACGTGAGCAGTTCTTC
- TRBD1 TRBJ2-2 TRBV5-1 CASSTGQGSVSNTGELFF TGCGCCAGCAGCACGGGACAGGGATCCGTTTCGAACACCGGGGAGCTGTTTTTT
few - TRBJ2-3 TRBV20-1 CSAGSTDTQYF TGCAGTGCCGGGAGCACAGATACGCAGTATTTT
- TRBD1 TRBJ1-2 TRBV2 CASRGTGNYGYTF TGTGCCAGCAGAGGGACAGGGAACTATGGCTACACCTTC
- TRBD1 TRBJ1-6 TRBV6-1 CASRLGQENNSPLHF TGTGCCAGCAGACTCGGACAGGAAAATAATTCACCCCTCCACTTT